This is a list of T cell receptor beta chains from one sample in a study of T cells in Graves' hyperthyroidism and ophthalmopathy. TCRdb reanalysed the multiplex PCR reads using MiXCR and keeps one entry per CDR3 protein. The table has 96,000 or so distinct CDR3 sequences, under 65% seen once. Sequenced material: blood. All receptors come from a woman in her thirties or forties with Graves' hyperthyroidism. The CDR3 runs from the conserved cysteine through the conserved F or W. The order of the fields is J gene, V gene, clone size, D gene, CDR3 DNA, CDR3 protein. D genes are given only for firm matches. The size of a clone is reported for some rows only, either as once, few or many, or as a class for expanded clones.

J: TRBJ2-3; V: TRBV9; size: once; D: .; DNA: TGTGCCAGCAGCGTAGGAGGGAGCACAGATACGCAGTATTTT; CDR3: CASSVGGSTDTQYF
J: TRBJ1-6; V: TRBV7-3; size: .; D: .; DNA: TGTGCCAGCAGCCTCTCGGGGGGGGGCCTCCACTTT; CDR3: CASSLSGGGLHF
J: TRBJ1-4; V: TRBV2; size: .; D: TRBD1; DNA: TGTGCCAGCAGCCTGGACAGGGGGCAGAAGGGTAATGAAAAACTGTTTTTT; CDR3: CASSLDRGQKGNEKLFF
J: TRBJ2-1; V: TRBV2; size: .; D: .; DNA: TGTGCCAGCAAGATAGGACGGAGCCTTAATGAGCAGTTCTTC; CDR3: CASKIGRSLNEQFF
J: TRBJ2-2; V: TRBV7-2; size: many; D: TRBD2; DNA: TGTGCCAGCAGCTTTGTAGCGGGAGGCCGTGGCGGGGAGCTGTTTTTT; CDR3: CASSFVAGGRGGELFF
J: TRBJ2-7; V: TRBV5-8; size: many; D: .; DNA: TGTGCCAGCAGCTTGGAAGGGATACCCTACGAGCAGTACTTC; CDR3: CASSLEGIPYEQYF
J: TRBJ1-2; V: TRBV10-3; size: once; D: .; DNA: TGTGCCATCAGTGTGGGAGGGACGGGAAGCTATGGCTACACCTTC; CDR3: CAISVGGTGSYGYTF
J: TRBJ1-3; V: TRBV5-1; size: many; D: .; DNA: TGCGCCAGCAGCTTAACCTTCTCTGGAAACACCATATATTTT; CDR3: CASSLTFSGNTIYF
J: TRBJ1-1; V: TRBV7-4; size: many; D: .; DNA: TGTGCCAGCAGCTTAGCGTCGGAGAACACTGAAGCTTTCTTT; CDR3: CASSLASENTEAFF
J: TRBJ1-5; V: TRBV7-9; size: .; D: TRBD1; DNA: TGTGCCAGCAGCTCCTACAGGGGGCCCCAGCATTTT; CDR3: CASSSYRGPQHF
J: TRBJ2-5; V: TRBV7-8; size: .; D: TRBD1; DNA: TGTGCCAGCAGCTTGACCAGGGGGTCACAAGAGACCCAGTACTTC; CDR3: CASSLTRGSQETQYF
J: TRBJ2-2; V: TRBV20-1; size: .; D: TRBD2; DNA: TGCAGTGCTACAAGGACTAGCGGGAGGTCTAACACCGGGGAGCTGTTTTTT; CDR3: CSATRTSGRSNTGELFF
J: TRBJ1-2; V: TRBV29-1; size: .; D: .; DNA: TGCAGCAGAGTGAGGCTGGCCTATGGCTACACCTTC; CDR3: CSRVRLAYGYTF
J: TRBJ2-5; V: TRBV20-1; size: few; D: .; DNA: TGCAGTGCTAGGAAGGGGGAGACCCAGTACTTC; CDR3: CSARKGETQYF
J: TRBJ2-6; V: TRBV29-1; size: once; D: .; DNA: TGCAGCGTTTCGACATGGGCCAACGTCCTGACTTTC; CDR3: CSVSTWANVLTF
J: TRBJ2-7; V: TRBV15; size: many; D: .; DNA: TGTGCCACCAGCAGAGATAAGAGACAGCTCTCCTACGAGCAGTACTTC; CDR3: CATSRDKRQLSYEQYF
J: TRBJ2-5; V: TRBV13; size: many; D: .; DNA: TGTGCCAGCAGCTTAGCAGAGCAAGAGACCCAGTACTTC; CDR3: CASSLAEQETQYF
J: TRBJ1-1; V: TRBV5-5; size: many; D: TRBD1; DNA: TGTGCCAGCAGCGCATGGACAGGTGAAGCTTTCTTT; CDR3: CASSAWTGEAFF
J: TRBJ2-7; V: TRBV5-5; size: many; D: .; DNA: TGTGCCAGCAGTTTCGACGTACGGGGTTGGGAGCAGTACTTC; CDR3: CASSFDVRGWEQYF
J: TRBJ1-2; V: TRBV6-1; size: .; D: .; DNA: TGTGCCAGCAGTAACAGCGGGAGAGGGAACTATGGCTACACCTTC; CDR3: CASSNSGRGNYGYTF
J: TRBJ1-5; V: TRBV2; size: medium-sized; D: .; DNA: TGTGCCAGCGCGGCAGTAGGTCAGCCCCAGCATTTT; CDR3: CASAAVGQPQHF
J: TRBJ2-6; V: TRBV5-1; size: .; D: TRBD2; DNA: TGCGCCAGCGCGGGAGGGAACACCGGGGCCAACGTCCTGACTTTC; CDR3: CASAGGNTGANVLTF
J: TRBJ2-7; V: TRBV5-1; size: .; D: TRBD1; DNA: TGCGCCAGCAGCAGGGAACAGGGGGTGTACGAGCAGTACTTC; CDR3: CASSREQGVYEQYF
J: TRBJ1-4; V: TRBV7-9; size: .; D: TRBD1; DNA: TGTGCCAGCGCCGAGGGGGACAGTCCCCTACTGTTTTTT; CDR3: CASAEGDSPLLFF
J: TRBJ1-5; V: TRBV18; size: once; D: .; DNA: TGTGCCAGCTCACCTTTCCAGGGGAGCAATCAGCCCCAGCATTTT; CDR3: CASSPFQGSNQPQHF
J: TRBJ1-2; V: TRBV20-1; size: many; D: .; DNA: TGCAGTGCTATCTTACAGAGCTATGGCTACACCTTC; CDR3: CSAILQSYGYTF
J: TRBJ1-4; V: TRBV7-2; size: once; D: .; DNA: TGTGCCAGCAGCTTAGGAGGGGGTAATGAAAAACCGTTTTTT; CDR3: CASSLGGGNEKPFF
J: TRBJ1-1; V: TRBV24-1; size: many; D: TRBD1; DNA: TGTGCCACCAGTGACGACGATGGACAGGCTAAGAGAACTGAAGCTTTCTTT; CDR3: CATSDDDGQAKRTEAFF
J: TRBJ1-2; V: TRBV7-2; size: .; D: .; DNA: TGTGCCAGCAGCTTAGCGAGCGGGAACTATGGCTACACCTTC; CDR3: CASSLASGNYGYTF
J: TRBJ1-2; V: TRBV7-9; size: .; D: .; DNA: TGTGCCAGCAGCTCACCGGGACCAGGCTATGGCTACACCTTC; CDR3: CASSSPGPGYGYTF
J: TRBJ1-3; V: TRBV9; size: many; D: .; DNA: TGTGCCAGCAGCGTAGTTTCTCAACCCTCTGGAAACACCATATATTTT; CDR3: CASSVVSQPSGNTIYF
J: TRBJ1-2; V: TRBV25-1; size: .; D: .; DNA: TGTGCCAGCAAAGACAGACGTGGCTACACCTTC; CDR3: CASKDRRGYTF
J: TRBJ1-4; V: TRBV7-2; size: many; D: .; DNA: TGTGCCAGCAGCCCGGGGATCGGACAGACGAATGAAAAACTGTTTTTT; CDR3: CASSPGIGQTNEKLFF
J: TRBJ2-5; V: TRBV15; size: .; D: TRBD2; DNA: TGTGCCACCAGCCCGCCGACTAGCGGGGGTCCCCAAGAGACCCAGTACTTC; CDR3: CATSPPTSGGPQETQYF
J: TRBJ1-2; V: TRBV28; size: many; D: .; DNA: TGTGCCACCATAAAGGGGCCCTATGGCTACACCTTC; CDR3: CATIKGPYGYTF
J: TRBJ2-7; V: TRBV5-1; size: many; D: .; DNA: TGCGCCAGCAGCTTGGCCGGCTTCGTTGACGAGCAGTACTTC; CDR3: CASSLAGFVDEQYF
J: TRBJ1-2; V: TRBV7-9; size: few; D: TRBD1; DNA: TGTGCCAGCAGCTTAGGGGACAGGGGGCCGGGCTACACCTTC; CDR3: CASSLGDRGPGYTF
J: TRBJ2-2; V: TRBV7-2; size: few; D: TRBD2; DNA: TGTGCCAGTCTCAAGCGGGAGATCGGGGAGCTGTTTTTT; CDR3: CASLKREIGELFF
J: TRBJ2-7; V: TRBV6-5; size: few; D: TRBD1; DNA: TGTGCCAGCAGCCCGTACCGACAGGGTTGGTCTTACTTGTACAGCGAGCAGTACTTC; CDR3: CASSPYRQGWSYLYSEQYF
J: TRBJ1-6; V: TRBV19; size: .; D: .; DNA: TGTGCCAGTAGTATCAGACCGCCGAGCTCCTATAATTCACCCCTCCACTTT; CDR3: CASSIRPPSSYNSPLHF
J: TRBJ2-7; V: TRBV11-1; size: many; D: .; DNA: TGTGCCAGCAGCCGAGGGCGATCCTACGAGCAGTACTTC; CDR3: CASSRGRSYEQYF